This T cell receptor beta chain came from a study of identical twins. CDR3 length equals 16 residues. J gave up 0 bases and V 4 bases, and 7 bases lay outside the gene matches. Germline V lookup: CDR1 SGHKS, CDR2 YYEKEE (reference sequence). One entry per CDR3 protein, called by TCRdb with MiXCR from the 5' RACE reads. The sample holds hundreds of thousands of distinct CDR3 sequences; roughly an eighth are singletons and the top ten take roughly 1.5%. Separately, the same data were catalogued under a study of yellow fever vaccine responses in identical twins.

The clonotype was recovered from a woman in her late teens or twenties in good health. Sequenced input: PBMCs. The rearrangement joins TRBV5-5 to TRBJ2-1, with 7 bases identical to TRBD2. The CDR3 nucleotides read TGTGCCAGCAGCCCGTTGTGGGACTACTCCTACAATGAGCAGTTCTTC. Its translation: CASSPLWDYSYNEQFF.